These 23 T cell receptor beta chains came from one sample sequenced in a study of blood T cell repertoires in COVID-19. The protocol was immunoSEQ multiplex PCR, while the TCRdb copy is restricted to in-frame clones and leaves out a portion. The sample has 200,000 to 250,000 clones; roughly 80% are singletons. Source material: peripheral blood. These TCRs come from an elderly man with acute or convalescent COVID-19.

The chain combines TRBV4-1 with TRBJ2-6; no clear D gene. The V and J ends lost 0 bases and 0 bases respectively, with 6 bases between them. Per the germline V gene, CDR1 is MGHRA and CDR2 is YSYEKL. The CDR3 covers 16 residues. The CDR3, as DNA: TGCGCCAGCAGCCAAGAACAGCTCTCTGGGGCCAACGTCCTGACTTTC. It translates to CASSQEQLSGANVLTF.

The V gene is TRBV5-5, the J gene TRBJ1-1; 7 positions agree with TRBD1. The V gene's germline CDR1 is SGHKS and CDR2 YYEKEE (reference sequence). V lost 0 bases, J lost 2 bases, and 4 bases stayed unmatched. There are 15 residues in the CDR3. The DNA of the CDR3 is TGTGCCAGCAGCTTGGGTTCAGGGGGAAACACTGAAGCTTTCTTT. This gives the protein CASSLGSGGNTEAFF.

In the case of this clone: Within the sample, other DNA sequences also encode this same CDR3. The chain combines TRBV2 with TRBJ2-7; TRBD1 is a possible D gene (6 bases). The CDR3 consists of 12 residues. The V end lost 8 bases, the J end lost 0 bases, and 8 bases lay between the germline ends. Germline loops: CDR1 SNHLY, CDR2 FYNNEI. The CDR3 region is CASRQDSYEQYF. The CDR3 DNA sequence: TGTGCCAGCCGACAGGACTCCTACGAGCAGTACTTC.

The chain is built from TRBV30 and TRBJ1-1; D is undetermined. V gave up 2 bases and J gave up 5 bases, with 18 bases separating them. The CDR3 extends over 15 amino acids. Germline loops: CDR1 GTSNPN, CDR2 SVGIG (reference sequence). The CDR3 DNA sequence: TGTGCCTGGAGTTTATCCCGACACTTTGGTACTGAAGCTTTCTTT. Protein product: CAWSLSRHFGTEAFF.

This clone appeared a few times. This sequence joins TRBV23-1 and TRBJ2-7; 16 nucleotides line up with TRBD2. TRBV23-1 is flagged as an ORF with uncertain function. Trimming took 7 bases from V and 6 from J; bases not matched to a gene: 18. The CDR3 is made up of 19 amino acids. Written as DNA, the CDR3 is TGCGCCAGCATCCCCGGACAAATGGGACTAGCGGGAGGGCCGGGCGAGCAGTACTTC. It translates to CASIPGQMGLAGGPGEQYF.

The J gene is TRBJ1-2, the V gene TRBV9, with D hard to call. The V end lost 5 bases, the J end lost 0 bases, and 14 bases lay between the germline ends. The germline gives CDR1 SGDLS, CDR2 YYNGEE. This CDR3 comprises 15 residues. CDR3 amino acids: CASSPSPRSNYGYTF. The DNA of the CDR3 is TGTGCCAGCAGTCCTTCGCCTAGATCTAACTATGGCTACACCTTC.

This clone was counted once. This rearrangement joins TRBV7-2 to TRBJ2-3; D is possibly TRBD2 (6 bases). V gave up 2 bases and J gave up 0 bases, with 12 bases separating them. Per the germline V gene, CDR1 is SGHTA and CDR2 is FQGNSA. The CDR3 runs 16 residues. The CDR3 sequence: CASSLWRGPSTDTQYF. The CDR3 bases are TGTGCCAGCAGCTTATGGCGGGGCCCTAGCACAGATACGCAGTATTTT.

This chain joins TRBV11-2 and TRBJ2-7; D remains unclear. The CDR3 contains 15 residues. CDR1 is SGHAT and CDR2 is FQNNGV in the germline V gene. Trimming cost V 2 bases and J 0 bases, with 11 bases left between them. The CDR3: CASSLMAASSYEQYF. CDR3 in DNA: TGTGCCAGCAGCTTAATGGCGGCAAGCTCCTACGAGCAGTACTTC.

V and J are TRBV19 and TRBJ1-4, with 7 nucleotides matching TRBD1. CDR1 LNHDA and CDR2 SQIVND come from the germline V gene (reference sequence). V shed 4 bases and J 2 bases; nucleotides not matched to a gene: 4. This CDR3 comprises 15 residues. The CDR3 DNA reads TGTGCCAGTAGTAAAGGGGGCCGGACTAATGAAAAACTGTTTTTT. Translating it yields CASSKGGRTNEKLFF. Combining the CDR3 with reference TRBV19 and TRBJ1-4 gives the whole variable domain DGGITQSPKYLFRKEGQNVTLSCEQNLNHDAMYWYRQDPGQGLRLIYYSQIVNDFQKGDIAEGYSVSREKKESFPLTVTSAQKNPTAFYLCASSKGGRTNEKLFFGSGTQLSVL.

The chain recombines TRBV24-1 with TRBJ2-1, with 8 bases matching TRBD2. With 4 bases clipped from V and 8 bases from J, the junction kept 9 bases outside the gene matches. CDR3 length equals 15 residues. CDR1 and CDR2 (germline): KGHDR, SFDVKD. The CDR3, as DNA: TGTGCCACCAGTGACCCAACTAGCGGCGACGATGAGCAGTTCTTC. Amino acid sequence: CATSDPTSGDDEQFF.

The V call is TRBV30, the J call TRBJ2-7; a weak D match, TRBD1 (6 bases). Germline V gene lookup returns CDR1 GTSNPN and CDR2 SVGIG (reference sequence). V dropped 0 bases and J dropped 1 base, with 19 bases sitting between them. There are 17 residues in the CDR3. The CDR3, as DNA: TGTGCCTGGAGTGTAAGGGGGTGGGCAGGAGGATCCTACGAGCAGTACTTC. It is translated as CAWSVRGWAGGSYEQYF.

The CDR3 here is CATSDLSGSGGPVDEQFF. The CDR3 bases are TGTGCCACCAGTGATTTGTCGGGTAGCGGGGGGCCGGTGGATGAGCAGTTCTTC. The gene calls are TRBV24-1 and TRBJ2-1, with 10 bases that match TRBD2. Germline CDR1 reads KGHDR; CDR2 reads SFDVKD. CDR3 length equals 18 residues. With 0 bases clipped from V and 8 bases from J, the junction kept 12 bases outside the gene matches.

The chain carries TRBV21-1 and TRBJ1-6; TRBD1 reflects the table's D call only, with no check against the DNA. TRBV21-1 represents a pseudogene. CDR3 length equals 16 residues. The CDR3 protein is CASRQSYRGFYSPLHF. CDR3 sequence (DNA): TGTGCCAGCAGGCAATCCTACAGGGGTTTTTATTCACCCCTCCACTTT.

This sequence joins TRBV19 and TRBJ2-3, with 11 bases identical to TRBD2. The CDR3 length is 18 residues. In germline, CDR1 is LNHDA, CDR2 SQIVND (reference sequence). The J segment lost 5 bases and the V segment lost 1 base, leaving 11 bases of the junction unmatched. The CDR3 DNA reads as TGTGCCAGTAGTATAGGGCCCCTTAGAACTAGCGGGAGAGATACGCAGTATTTT. It yields the protein CASSIGPLRTSGRDTQYF. Full variable domain (outside the CDR3, taken from reference TRBV19 and TRBJ2-3): DGGITQSPKYLFRKEGQNVTLSCEQNLNHDAMYWYRQDPGQGLRLIYYSQIVNDFQKGDIAEGYSVSREKKESFPLTVTSAQKNPTAFYLCASSIGPLRTSGRDTQYFGPGTRLTVL.

The CDR3 loop is CASGAFWTTGELFF. CDR3 nucleotides: TGTGCCAGCGGGGCTTTCTGGACAACCGGGGAGCTGTTTTTT. This rearrangement joins TRBV27 to TRBJ2-2, with a weak D call TRBD1 (5 bases). Germline CDR1 reads MNHEY; CDR2 reads SMNVEV (reference sequence). The ends were cut back, 8 bases at V and 5 bases at J, with 15 bases in the middle. This CDR3 is built from 14 residues.

V usage is TRBV2 and J usage is TRBJ2-5; 7 positions match TRBD1. V lost 6 bases and J lost 2; bases outside the gene matches: 9. The CDR3 loop spans 15 amino acids. CDR1 and CDR2 from the germline V gene are SNHLY and FYNNEI. In DNA form, the CDR3 reads TGTGCCAGCAGCGATCGACAGGGACCACAAGAGACCCAGTACTTC. Translated, it gives CASSDRQGPQETQYF. The full variable domain, rest sourced from reference TRBV2 and TRBJ2-5, is EPEVTQTPSHQVTQMGQEVILRCVPISNHLYFYWYRQILGQKVEFLVSFYNNEISEKSEIFDDQFSVERPDGSNFTLKIRSTKLEDSAMYFCASSDRQGPQETQYFGPGTRLLVL.

This clone was seen just once. J is TRBJ1-5 and V is TRBV6-1, with D hard to call. This CDR3 has 15 residues. CDR1 MNHNS and CDR2 SASEGT come from the germline V gene. V was shortened by 0 bases and J by 3 bases, with 9 bases between the two germline ends. The CDR3 DNA is TGTGCCAGCAGTGAAGCGCTGGCAGTCAATCAGCCCCAGCATTTT. As protein: CASSEALAVNQPQHF.

J is TRBJ2-7 and V is TRBV7-2; 7 bases fit TRBD1. Trimming cost V 3 bases and J 2 bases; bases outside gene matches: 7. Germline V CDR1 and CDR2: SGHTA, FQGNSA. The CDR3 length is 15 residues. The CDR3: CASSFGQVRTYEQYF. In DNA, the CDR3 is TGTGCCAGCAGCTTTGGACAGGTGAGGACCTACGAGCAGTACTTC.

This clone has only a few counts. The V call is TRBV19, the J call TRBJ1-1; 8 bases align to TRBD1. V trimming: 7 bases; J trimming: 1 base; junction bases outside the gene matches: 8. Germline CDR1 is LNHDA and CDR2 is SQIVND (reference sequence). The CDR3 loop spans 15 amino acids. CDR3 sequence: CASKSRGHGNTEAFF. Written as DNA, the CDR3 is TGTGCCAGTAAAAGCAGGGGGCACGGGAACACTGAAGCTTTCTTT.

This clone occurred once. V gene TRBV2 combines with J gene TRBJ1-2; 10 nucleotides align to TRBD1. V trimming: 7 bases; J trimming: 6 bases; junction bases outside the gene matches: 8. This CDR3 region has 14 residues. CDR1 is SNHLY and CDR2 is FYNNEI in the germline V gene. CDR3 loop: CASTPGTGENGYTF. The CDR3 DNA follows: TGTGCCAGCACCCCGGGGACAGGGGAGAATGGCTACACCTTC.

This clone appeared once. The chain uses TRBV12-3 or TRBV12-4 and TRBJ1-1; D gene uncertain. V lost 3 bases and J lost 7, with 6 bases in between. The CDR3 sequence is 11 residues long. This CDR3 reads CASSLRFEAFF. The CDR3, as DNA: TGTGCCAGCAGTTTGAGGTTTGAAGCTTTCTTT.

This clone is a singleton in its sample. The chain employs TRBV19 and TRBJ1-5; D uncertain. Per germline, CDR1 LNHDA and CDR2 SQIVND (reference sequence). The CDR3 spans 15 residues. V was pared by 5 bases and J by 0 bases, with 11 bases between. The CDR3 loop is CASSARGVSNQPQHF. For the CDR3, the DNA is TGTGCCAGTAGTGCCCGCGGGGTTAGCAATCAGCCCCAGCATTTT. Combining the CDR3 with reference TRBV19 and TRBJ1-5 gives the whole variable domain DGGITQSPKYLFRKEGQNVTLSCEQNLNHDAMYWYRQDPGQGLRLIYYSQIVNDFQKGDIAEGYSVSREKKESFPLTVTSAQKNPTAFYLCASSARGVSNQPQHFGDGTRLSIL.

The chain carries TRBV6-5 and TRBJ2-2, with D perhaps TRBD1 (6 bases). CDR3 length: 13 residues. Trimming shortened V by 8 bases and J by 7 bases, and 14 bases separated the two germline ends. Germline V lookup: CDR1 MNHEY, CDR2 SVGAGI. The CDR3 spells CASRRQDLGELFF. The DNA of the CDR3 is TGTGCCAGCCGCCGACAGGACCTCGGGGAGCTGTTTTTT.